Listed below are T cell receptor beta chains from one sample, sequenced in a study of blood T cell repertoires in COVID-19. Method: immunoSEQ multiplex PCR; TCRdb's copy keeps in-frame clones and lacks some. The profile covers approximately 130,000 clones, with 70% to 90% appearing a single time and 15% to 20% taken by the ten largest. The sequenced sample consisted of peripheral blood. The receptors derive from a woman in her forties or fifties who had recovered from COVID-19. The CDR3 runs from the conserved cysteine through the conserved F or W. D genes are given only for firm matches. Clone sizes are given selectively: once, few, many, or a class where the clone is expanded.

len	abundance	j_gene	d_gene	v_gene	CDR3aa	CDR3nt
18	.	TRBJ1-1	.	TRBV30	CAWAPILGIASLNTEAFF	TGTGCCTGGGCCCCCATACTCGGCATAGCAAGCCTGAACACTGAAGCTTTCTTT
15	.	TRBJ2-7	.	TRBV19	CASSIVVQGHYEQYF	TGTGCCAGTAGTATAGTGGTGCAGGGGCACTACGAGCAGTACTTC
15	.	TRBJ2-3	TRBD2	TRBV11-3	CASSLGLAGGDTQYF	TGTGCCAGCAGCTTAGGACTAGCGGGAGGAGATACGCAGTATTTT
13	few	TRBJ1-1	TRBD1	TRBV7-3	CASSRGPDTEAFF	TGTGCCAGCAGCAGGGGGCCGGACACTGAAGCTTTCTTT
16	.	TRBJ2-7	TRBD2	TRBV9	CASSAGTSGSQYEQYF	TGTGCCAGCAGCGCCGGGACTAGCGGGAGTCAATACGAGCAGTACTTC
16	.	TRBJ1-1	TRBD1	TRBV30	CAWSVLDRGPNTEAFF	TGTGCCTGGAGTGTACTGGACAGGGGGCCGAACACTGAAGCTTTCTTT
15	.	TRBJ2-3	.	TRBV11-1	CASSFPRVEADTQYF	TGTGCCAGCAGCTTCCCCAGGGTAGAAGCAGATACGCAGTATTTT
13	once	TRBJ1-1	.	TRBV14	CASSQGPTTEAFF	TGTGCCAGCAGCCAGGGGCCGACCACTGAAGCTTTCTTT
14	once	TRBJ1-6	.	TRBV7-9	CASSPEANNSPLHF	TGTGCCAGCAGCCCCGAAGCAAATAATTCACCCCTCCACTTT
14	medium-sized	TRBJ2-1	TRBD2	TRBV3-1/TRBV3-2	CASSSKRERDEQFF	TGTGCCAGCAGCTCAAAGCGGGAGCGGGATGAGCAGTTCTTC
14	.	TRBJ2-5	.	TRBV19	CASRDGPGGRAQYF	TGTGCCAGTAGGGACGGACCGGGTGGCAGGGCCCAGTACTTC
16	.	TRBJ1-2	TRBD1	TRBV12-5	CASGKPGQGANYGYTF	TGTGCTAGTGGCAAGCCGGGACAGGGGGCAAATTATGGCTACACCTTC
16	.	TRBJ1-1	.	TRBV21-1	CASSPKGQGSYTEAFF	TGTGCCAGCAGCCCAAAAGGCCAGGGATCTTACACTGAAGCTTTCTTT
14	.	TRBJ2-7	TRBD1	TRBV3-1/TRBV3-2	CASSRLTGPGEQYF	TGTGCCAGCAGCCGTTTGACAGGGCCTGGAGAGCAGTACTTC
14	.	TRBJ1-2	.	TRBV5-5	CASSRPGGGHGYTF	TGTGCCAGCAGCCGTCCGGGCGGGGGGCATGGCTACACCTTC
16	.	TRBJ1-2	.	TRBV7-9	CASSPSALTGNYGYTF	TGTGCCAGCAGCCCTTCGGCCCTAACAGGGAACTATGGCTACACCTTC
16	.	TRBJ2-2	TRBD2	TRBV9	CASSVRLAGNTGELFF	TGTGCCAGCAGCGTAAGACTAGCTGGGAACACCGGGGAGCTGTTTTTT
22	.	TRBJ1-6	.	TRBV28	CASSAFVFGGGAAADYNSPLHF	TGTGCCAGCAGTGCCTTCGTCTTCGGGGGGGGCGCCGCAGCGGATTATAATTCACCCCTCCACTTT
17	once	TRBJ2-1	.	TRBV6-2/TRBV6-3	CASSYHFEGETYNEQFF	TGTGCCAGCAGTTATCATTTCGAGGGGGAAACCTACAATGAGCAGTTCTTC
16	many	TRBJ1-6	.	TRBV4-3	CASSQVGGHLNSPLHF	TGCGCCAGCAGCCAAGTAGGGGGACACCTTAATTCACCCCTCCACTTT
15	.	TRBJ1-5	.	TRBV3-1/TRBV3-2	CASSQAWGANQPQHF	TGTGCCAGCAGCCAAGCGTGGGGAGCGAATCAGCCCCAGCATTTT
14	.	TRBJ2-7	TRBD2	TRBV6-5	CASSYGGGIDEQYF	TGTGCCAGCAGTTACGGGGGGGGTATCGACGAGCAGTACTTC
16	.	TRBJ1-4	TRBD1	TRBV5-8	CASSLGTGTGNEKLFF	TGTGCCAGCAGCTTGGGGACCGGGACAGGGAATGAAAAACTGTTTTTT
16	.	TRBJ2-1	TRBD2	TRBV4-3	CASSLRTSGTYNGQFF	TGCGCCAGCAGCCTACGGACTAGCGGGACCTACAATGGGCAGTTCTTC
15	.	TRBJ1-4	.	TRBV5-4	CASSPGLQGNEKLFF	TGTGCCAGCAGCCCAGGGTTACAGGGTAATGAAAAACTGTTTTTT
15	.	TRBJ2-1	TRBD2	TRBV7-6	CASSKRLAGGYEQFF	TGTGCCAGCAGCAAAAGACTAGCGGGAGGGTACGAGCAGTTCTTC
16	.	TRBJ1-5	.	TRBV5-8	CASSLVRGKGSQPQHF	TGTGCCAGCAGCTTGGTACGTGGCAAAGGGAGTCAGCCCCAGCATTTT
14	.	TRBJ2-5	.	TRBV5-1	CASRPQGPTETQYF	TGCGCCAGCCGCCCTCAGGGGCCGACGGAGACCCAGTACTTC
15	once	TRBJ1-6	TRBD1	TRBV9	CASSPTTGLGSPLHF	TGTGCCAGCAGCCCGACGACAGGGTTAGGGTCACCCCTCCACTTT
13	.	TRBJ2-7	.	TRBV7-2	CASSSSGTYEQYF	TGTGCCAGCAGCTCTTCCGGGACCTACGAGCAGTACTTC
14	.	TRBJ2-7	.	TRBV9	CASSVGIGGGEQYF	TGTGCCAGCAGCGTAGGTATTGGGGGCGGCGAGCAGTACTTC
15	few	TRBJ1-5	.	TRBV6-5	CASSYSIQVNQPQHF	TGTGCCAGCAGTTACTCGATACAGGTTAATCAGCCCCAGCATTTT
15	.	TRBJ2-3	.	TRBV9	CASSVRDFPRDTQYF	TGTGCCAGCAGCGTACGGGACTTTCCGAGGGATACGCAGTATTTT
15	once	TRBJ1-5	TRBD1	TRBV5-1	CASPLGGQGDQPQHF	TGCGCCAGCCCCTTGGGAGGACAGGGGGATCAGCCCCAGCATTTT
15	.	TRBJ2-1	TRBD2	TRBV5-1	CASSAGTSVYNEQFF	TGCGCCAGCAGCGCCGGGACTAGCGTCTACAATGAGCAGTTCTTC
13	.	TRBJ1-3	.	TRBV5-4	CASSLTGGNTIYF	TGTGCCAGCAGCCTGACAGGAGGAAACACCATATATTTT
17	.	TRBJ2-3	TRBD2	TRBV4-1	CASSRSNSGGATDTQYF	TGCGCCAGCAGCCGGAGCAATAGCGGGGGGGCCACAGATACGCAGTATTTT
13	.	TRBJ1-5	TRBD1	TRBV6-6	CASSRQGNQPQHF	TGTGCCAGCAGTCGACAGGGGAATCAGCCCCAGCATTTT
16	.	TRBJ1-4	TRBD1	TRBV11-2	CASSLNPGTGGALLFF	TGTGCCAGCAGCTTGAATCCAGGGACAGGGGGCGCCTTATTGTTTTTT
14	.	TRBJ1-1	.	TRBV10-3	CAISESREGMQAFF	TGTGCCATCAGTGAGTCCAGGGAAGGTATGCAAGCTTTCTTT
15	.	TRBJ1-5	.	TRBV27	CASSLPGTPGQPQHF	TGTGCCAGCAGTTTACCTGGGACACCGGGTCAGCCCCAGCATTTT
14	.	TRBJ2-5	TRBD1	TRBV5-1	CASSPGQGQETQYF	TGCGCCAGCAGTCCGGGACAGGGTCAAGAGACCCAGTACTTC
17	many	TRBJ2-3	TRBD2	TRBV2	CASSDLRLAGGTDTQYF	TGTGCCAGCAGTGACCTTCGACTAGCGGGGGGCACAGATACGCAGTATTTT
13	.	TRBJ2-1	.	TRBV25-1	CASSELRYNEQFF	TGTGCCAGCAGTGAATTGAGATACAATGAGCAGTTCTTC
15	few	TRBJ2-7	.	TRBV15	CATSRARGGTYEQYF	TGTGCCACCAGCAGAGCGAGAGGCGGGACTTACGAGCAGTACTTC
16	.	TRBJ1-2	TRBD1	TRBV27	CASSFGLRDRAAGYTF	TGTGCCAGCAGTTTTGGGCTAAGGGACAGGGCAGCAGGCTACACCTTC
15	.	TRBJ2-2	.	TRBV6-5	CASSSGVSNTGELFF	TGTGCCAGTTCCTCAGGGGTATCGAACACCGGGGAGCTGTTTTTT
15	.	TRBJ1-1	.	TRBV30	CAWSGGRTLVTEAFF	TGTGCCTGGAGTGGCGGCAGAACGTTGGTCACTGAAGCTTTCTTT
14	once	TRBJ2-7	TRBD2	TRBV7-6	CASSQLAGATEQYF	TGTGCCAGCAGCCAACTAGCGGGGGCTACGGAGCAGTACTTC
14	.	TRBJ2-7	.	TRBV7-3	CASSLGGGVYEQYF	TGTGCCAGCAGCTTAGGAGGAGGTGTATACGAGCAGTACTTC
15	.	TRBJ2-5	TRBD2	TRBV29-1	CSAQTSGTRWETQYF	TGCAGCGCCCAGACTAGCGGGACCCGTTGGGAGACCCAGTACTTC
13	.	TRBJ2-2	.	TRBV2	CASSARDTGELFF	TGTGCCAGCAGTGCTCGAGACACCGGGGAGCTGTTTTTT